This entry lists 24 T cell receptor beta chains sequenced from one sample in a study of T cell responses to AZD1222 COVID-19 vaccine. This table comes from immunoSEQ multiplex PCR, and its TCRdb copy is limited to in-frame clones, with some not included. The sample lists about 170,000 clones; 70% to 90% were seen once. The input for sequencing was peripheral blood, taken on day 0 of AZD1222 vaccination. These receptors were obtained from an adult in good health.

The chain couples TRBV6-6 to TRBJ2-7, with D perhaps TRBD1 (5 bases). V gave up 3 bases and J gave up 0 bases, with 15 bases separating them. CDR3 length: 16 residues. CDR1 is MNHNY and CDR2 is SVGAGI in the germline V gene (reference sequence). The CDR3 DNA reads TGTGCCAGCAGTTATACACAGGAGAAGAGCTCCTACGAGCAGTACTTC. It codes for CASSYTQEKSSYEQYF.

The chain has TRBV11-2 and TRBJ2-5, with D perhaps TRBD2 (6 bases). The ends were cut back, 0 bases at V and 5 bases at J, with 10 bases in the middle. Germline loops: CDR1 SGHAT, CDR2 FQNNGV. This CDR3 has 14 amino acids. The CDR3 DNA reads TGTGCCAGCAGCTTAGATGCGGGACGGGAGACCCAGTACTTC. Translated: CASSLDAGRETQYF.

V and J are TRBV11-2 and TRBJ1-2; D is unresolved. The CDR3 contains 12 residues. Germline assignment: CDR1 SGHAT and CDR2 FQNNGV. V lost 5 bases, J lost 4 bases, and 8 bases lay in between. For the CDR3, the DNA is TGTGCCAGCAGCGATTCAGGCTATGGCTACACCTTC. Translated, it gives CASSDSGYGYTF. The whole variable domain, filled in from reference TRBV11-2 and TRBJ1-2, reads EAGVAQSPRYKIIEKRQSVAFWCNPISGHATLYWYQQILGQGPKLLIQFQNNGVVDDSQLPKDRFSAERLKGVDSTLKIQPAKLEDSAVYLCASSDSGYGYTFGSGTRLTVV.

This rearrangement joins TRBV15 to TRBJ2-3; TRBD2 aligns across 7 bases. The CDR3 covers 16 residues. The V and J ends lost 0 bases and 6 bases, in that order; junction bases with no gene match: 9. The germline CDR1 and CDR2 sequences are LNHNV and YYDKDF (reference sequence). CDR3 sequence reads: CATSREASGVVDTQYF. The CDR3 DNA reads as TGTGCCACCAGCAGAGAAGCTAGCGGAGTCGTGGATACGCAGTATTTT.

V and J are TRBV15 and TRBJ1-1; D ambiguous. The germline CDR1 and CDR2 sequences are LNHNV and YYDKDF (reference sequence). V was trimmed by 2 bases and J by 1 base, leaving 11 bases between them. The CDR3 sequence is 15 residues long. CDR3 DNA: TGTGCCACCAGCAGACCGATAAGGGAGAACACTGAAGCTTTCTTT. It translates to CATSRPIRENTEAFF.

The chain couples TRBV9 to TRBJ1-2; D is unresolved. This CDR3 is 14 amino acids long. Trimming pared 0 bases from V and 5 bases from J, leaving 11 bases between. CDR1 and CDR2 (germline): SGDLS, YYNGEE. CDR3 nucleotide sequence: TGTGCCAGCAGCGTAGATCGGGGAACATATGGCTACACCTTC. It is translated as CASSVDRGTYGYTF.

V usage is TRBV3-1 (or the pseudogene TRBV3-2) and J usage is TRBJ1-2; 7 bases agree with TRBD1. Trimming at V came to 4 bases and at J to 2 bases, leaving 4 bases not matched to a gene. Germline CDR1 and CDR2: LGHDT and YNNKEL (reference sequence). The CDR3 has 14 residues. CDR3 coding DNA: TGTGCCAGCAGCCTGGGACAGCAGAACTATGGCTACACCTTC. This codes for CASSLGQQNYGYTF.

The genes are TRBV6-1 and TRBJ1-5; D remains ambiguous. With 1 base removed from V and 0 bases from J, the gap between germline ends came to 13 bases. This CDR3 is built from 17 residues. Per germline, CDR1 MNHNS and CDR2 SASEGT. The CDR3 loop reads CASSEVGRTDSNQPQHF. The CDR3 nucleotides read TGTGCCAGCAGTGAAGTGGGGAGAACTGATAGCAATCAGCCCCAGCATTTT.

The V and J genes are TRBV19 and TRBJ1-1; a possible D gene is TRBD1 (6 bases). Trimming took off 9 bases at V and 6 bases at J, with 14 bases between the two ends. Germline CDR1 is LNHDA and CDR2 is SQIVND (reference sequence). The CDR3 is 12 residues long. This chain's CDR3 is CASQTGRAEAFF. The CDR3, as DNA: TGTGCCAGCCAGACAGGACGCGCTGAAGCTTTCTTT. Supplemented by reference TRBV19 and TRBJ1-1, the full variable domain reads DGGITQSPKYLFRKEGQNVTLSCEQNLNHDAMYWYRQDPGQGLRLIYYSQIVNDFQKGDIAEGYSVSREKKESFPLTVTSAQKNPTAFYLCASQTGRAEAFFGQGTRLTVV.

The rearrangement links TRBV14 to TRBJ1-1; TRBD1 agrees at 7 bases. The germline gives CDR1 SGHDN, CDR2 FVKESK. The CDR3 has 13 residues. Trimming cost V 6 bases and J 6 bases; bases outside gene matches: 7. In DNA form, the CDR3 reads TGTGCCAGCAGAAAGACAGGGCTCGCTGAAGCTTTCTTT. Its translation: CASRKTGLAEAFF. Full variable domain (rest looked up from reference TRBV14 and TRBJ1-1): EAGVTQFPSHSVIEKGQTVTLRCDPISGHDNLYWYRRVMGKEIKFLLHFVKESKQDESGMPNNRFLAERTGGTYSTLKVQPAELEDSGVYFCASRKTGLAEAFFGQGTRLTVV.

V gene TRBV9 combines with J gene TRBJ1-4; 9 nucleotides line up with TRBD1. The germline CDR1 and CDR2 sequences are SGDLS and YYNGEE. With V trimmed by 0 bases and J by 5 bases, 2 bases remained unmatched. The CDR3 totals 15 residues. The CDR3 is CASSVGGTGNEKLFF. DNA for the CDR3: TGTGCCAGCAGCGTAGGAGGGACAGGGAATGAAAAACTGTTTTTT.

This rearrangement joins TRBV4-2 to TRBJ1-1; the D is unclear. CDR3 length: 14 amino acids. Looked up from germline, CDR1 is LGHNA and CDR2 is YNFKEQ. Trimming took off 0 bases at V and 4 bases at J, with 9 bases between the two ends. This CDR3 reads CASSQEDRTTEAFF. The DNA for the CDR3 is TGTGCCAGCAGCCAAGAAGACCGGACCACTGAAGCTTTCTTT.

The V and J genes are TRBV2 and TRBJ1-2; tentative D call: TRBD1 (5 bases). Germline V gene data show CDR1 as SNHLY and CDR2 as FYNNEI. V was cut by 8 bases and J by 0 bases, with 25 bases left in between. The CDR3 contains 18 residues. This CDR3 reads CASVEGKARSSSNYGYTF. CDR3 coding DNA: TGTGCCAGCGTTGAGGGGAAGGCCAGATCCTCATCTAACTATGGCTACACCTTC.

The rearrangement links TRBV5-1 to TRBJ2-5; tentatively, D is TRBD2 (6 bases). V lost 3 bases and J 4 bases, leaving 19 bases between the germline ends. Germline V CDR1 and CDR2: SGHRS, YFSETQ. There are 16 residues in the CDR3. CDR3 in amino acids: CASSSSPAGSRETQYF. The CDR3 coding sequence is TGCGCCAGCAGCTCTAGTCCCGCGGGAAGCAGAGAGACCCAGTACTTC.

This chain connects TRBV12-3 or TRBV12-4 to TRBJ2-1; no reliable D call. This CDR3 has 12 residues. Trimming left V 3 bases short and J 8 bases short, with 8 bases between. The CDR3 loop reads CASSFEAYEQFF. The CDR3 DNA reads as TGTGCCAGCAGTTTTGAGGCATATGAGCAGTTCTTC.

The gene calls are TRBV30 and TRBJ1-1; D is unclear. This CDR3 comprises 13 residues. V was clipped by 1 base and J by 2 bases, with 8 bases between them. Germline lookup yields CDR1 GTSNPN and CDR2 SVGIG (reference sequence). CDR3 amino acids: CAWSEGFNTEAFF. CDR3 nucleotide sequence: TGTGCCTGGAGTGAAGGGTTCAACACTGAAGCTTTCTTT. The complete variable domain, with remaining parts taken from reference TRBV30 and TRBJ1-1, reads SQTIHQWPATLVQPVGSPLSLECTVEGTSNPNLYWYRQAAGRGLQLLFYSVGIGQISSEVPQNLSASRPQDRQFILSSKKLLLSDSGFYLCAWSEGFNTEAFFGQGTRLTVV.

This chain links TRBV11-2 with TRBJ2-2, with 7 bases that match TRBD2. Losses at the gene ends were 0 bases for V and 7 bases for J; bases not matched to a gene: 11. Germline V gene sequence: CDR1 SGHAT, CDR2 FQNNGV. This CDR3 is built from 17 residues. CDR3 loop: CASSLEYGEGRDGELFF. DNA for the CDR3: TGTGCCAGCAGCTTAGAGTATGGGGAGGGAAGGGACGGGGAGCTGTTTTTT. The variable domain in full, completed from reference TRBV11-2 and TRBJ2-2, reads EAGVAQSPRYKIIEKRQSVAFWCNPISGHATLYWYQQILGQGPKLLIQFQNNGVVDDSQLPKDRFSAERLKGVDSTLKIQPAKLEDSAVYLCASSLEYGEGRDGELFFGEGSRLTVL.

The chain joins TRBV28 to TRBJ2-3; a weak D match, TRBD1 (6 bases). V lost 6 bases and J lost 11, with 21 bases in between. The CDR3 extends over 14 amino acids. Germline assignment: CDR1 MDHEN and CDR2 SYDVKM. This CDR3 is CASSSWDTYRVQYF. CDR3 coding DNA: TGTGCCAGCAGCTCTTGGGACACATATCGGGTGCAGTATTTT.

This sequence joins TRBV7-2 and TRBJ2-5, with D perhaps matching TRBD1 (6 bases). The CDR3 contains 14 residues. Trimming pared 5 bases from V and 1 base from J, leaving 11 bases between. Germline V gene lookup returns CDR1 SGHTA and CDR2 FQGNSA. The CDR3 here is CASSPTGTQETQYF. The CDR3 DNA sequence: TGTGCCAGCAGCCCCACAGGGACCCAAGAGACCCAGTACTTC. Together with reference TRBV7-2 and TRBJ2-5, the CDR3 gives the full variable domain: GAGVSQSPSNKVTEKGKDVELRCDPISGHTALYWYRQSLGQGLEFLIYFQGNSAPDKSGLPSDRFSAERTGGSVSTLTIQRTQQEDSAVYLCASSPTGTQETQYFGPGTRLLVL.

CDR3 sequence reads: CASSYSFTGELFF. CDR3 coding DNA: TGTGCCAGCAGTTATAGTTTTACCGGGGAGCTGTTTTTT. V gene TRBV28 combines with J gene TRBJ2-2; D ambiguous. The V and J ends lost 4 bases and 5 bases respectively, with 8 bases between them. Germline V CDR1 and CDR2: MDHEN, SYDVKM. CDR3 length equals 13 residues. Supplemented by reference TRBV28 and TRBJ2-2, the full variable domain reads DVKVTQSSRYLVKRTGEKVFLECVQDMDHENMFWYRQDPGLGLRLIYFSYDVKMKEKGDIPEGYSVSREKKERFSLILESASTNQTSMYLCASSYSFTGELFFGEGSRLTVL.

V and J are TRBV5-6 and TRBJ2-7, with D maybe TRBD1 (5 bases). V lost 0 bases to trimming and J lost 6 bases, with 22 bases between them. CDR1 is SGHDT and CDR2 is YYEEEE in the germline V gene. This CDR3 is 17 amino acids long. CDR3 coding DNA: TGTGCCAGCAGCTTGGCCAAAAGGTCAGGGTCAGGCAGCGAGCAGTACTTC. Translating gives CASSLAKRSGSGSEQYF.

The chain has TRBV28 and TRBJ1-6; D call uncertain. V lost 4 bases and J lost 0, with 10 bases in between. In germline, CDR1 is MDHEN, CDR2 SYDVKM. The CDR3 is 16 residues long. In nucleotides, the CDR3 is TGTGCCAGCAGTTCTGAAGGGAGCTCCTATAATTCACCCCTCCACTTT. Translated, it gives CASSSEGSSYNSPLHF.

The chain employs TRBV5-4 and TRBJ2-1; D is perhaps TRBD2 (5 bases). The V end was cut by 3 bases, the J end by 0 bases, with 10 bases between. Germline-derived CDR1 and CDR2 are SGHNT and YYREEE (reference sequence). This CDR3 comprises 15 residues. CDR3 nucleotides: TGTGCCAGCAGCTCGGACTTCAGCTCCTACAATGAGCAGTTCTTC. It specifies CASSSDFSSYNEQFF.

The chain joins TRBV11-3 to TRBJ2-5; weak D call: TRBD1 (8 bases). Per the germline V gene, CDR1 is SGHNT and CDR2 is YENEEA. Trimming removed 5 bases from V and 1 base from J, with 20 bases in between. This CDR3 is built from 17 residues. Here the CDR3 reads CASSAGQASGAQETQYF. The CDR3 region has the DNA TGTGCCAGCAGCGCGGGACAGGCCAGCGGGGCCCAAGAGACCCAGTACTTC. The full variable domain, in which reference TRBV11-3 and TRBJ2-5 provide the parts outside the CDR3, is EAGVVQSPRYKIIEKKQPVAFWCNPISGHNTLYWYLQNLGQGPELLIRYENEEAVDDSQLPKDRFSAERLKGVDSTLKIQPAELGDSAVYLCASSAGQASGAQETQYFGPGTRLLVL.